Listed here is a single T cell receptor (beta chain). Its antigen is unidentified. The data are from a study of cytomegalovirus exposure and HLA in healthy donors. PCR primers comprised 60 Vbeta and 13 Jbeta primers. The table came from immunoSEQ multiplex PCR; TCRdb's copy has only in-frame clones and leaves some out. This table has around 130,000 clones, 65% to 90% appearing once. The study, taken as a whole, reports: Listed as cytomegalovirus-associated were 150 or so TCR beta chains.

CDR3 length equals 13 residues. With 4 bases removed from V and 0 bases from J, the gap between germline ends came to 5 bases. Germline V lookup: CDR1 WSHSY, CDR2 SAAADI. The sequence was collected from a middle-aged woman in good health and CMV-seronegative. The sample taken for sequencing was PBMCs. This chain connects TRBV10-2 to TRBJ2-3; the D is unclear. The CDR3 sequence: CASSVHSTDTQYF. Written as DNA, the CDR3 is TGCGCCAGCAGTGTACACAGCACAGATACGCAGTATTTT.